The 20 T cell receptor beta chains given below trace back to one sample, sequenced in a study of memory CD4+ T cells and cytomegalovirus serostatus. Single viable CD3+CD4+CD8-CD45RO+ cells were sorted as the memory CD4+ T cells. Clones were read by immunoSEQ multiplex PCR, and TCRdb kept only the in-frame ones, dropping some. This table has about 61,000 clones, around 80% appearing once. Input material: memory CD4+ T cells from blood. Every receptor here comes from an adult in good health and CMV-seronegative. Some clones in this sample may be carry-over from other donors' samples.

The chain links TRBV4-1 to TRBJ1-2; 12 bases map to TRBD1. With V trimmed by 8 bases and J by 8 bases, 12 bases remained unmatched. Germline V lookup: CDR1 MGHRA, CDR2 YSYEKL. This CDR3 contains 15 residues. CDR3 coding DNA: TGCGCCAGCGTAGGAACGGGACAGGGGGCTAGAGGCTACACCTTC. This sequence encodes CASVGTGQGARGYTF.

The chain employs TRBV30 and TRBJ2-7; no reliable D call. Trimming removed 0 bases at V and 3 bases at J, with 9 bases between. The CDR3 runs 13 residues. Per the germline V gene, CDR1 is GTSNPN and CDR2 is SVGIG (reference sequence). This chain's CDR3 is CAWSVDSDYEQYF. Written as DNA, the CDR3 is TGTGCCTGGAGTGTAGATTCAGACTACGAGCAGTACTTC.

DNA for the CDR3: TGTGCCAGCAGCGTAGGGACAGGGAGCCATGAAAAACTGTTTTTT. Its translation is CASSVGTGSHEKLFF. V gene TRBV9 combines with J gene TRBJ1-4; 8 nucleotides agree with TRBD1. The V segment lost 0 bases and the J segment 6 bases; nucleotides outside the gene matches: 4. The CDR3 covers 15 residues. In germline, CDR1 is SGDLS, CDR2 YYNGEE.

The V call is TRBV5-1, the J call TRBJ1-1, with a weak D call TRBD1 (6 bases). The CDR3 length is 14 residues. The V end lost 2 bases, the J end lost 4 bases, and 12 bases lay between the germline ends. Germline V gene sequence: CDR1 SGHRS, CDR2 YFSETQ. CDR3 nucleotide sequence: TGCGCCAGCAGCTTCGGGGGGCATAGCACTGAAGCTTTCTTT. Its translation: CASSFGGHSTEAFF.

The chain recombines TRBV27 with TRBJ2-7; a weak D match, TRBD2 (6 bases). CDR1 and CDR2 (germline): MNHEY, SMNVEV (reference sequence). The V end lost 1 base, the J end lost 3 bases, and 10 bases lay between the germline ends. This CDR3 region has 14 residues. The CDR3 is CASSLFGTHYEQYF. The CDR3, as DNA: TGTGCCAGCAGTTTATTCGGGACTCACTACGAGCAGTACTTC.

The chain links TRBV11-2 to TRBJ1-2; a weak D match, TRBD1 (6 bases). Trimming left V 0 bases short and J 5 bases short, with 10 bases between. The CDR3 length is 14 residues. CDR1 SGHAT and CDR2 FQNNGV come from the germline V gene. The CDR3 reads CASSLDRGAYGYTF. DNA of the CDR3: TGTGCCAGCAGCTTAGACAGGGGAGCTTATGGCTACACCTTC.

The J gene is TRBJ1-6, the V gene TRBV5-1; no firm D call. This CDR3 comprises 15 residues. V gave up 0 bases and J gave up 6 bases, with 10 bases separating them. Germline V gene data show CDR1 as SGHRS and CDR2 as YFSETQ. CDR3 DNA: TGCGCCAGCAGCTTGGCCGGAGGGAGTAATTCACCCCTCCACTTT. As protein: CASSLAGGSNSPLHF.

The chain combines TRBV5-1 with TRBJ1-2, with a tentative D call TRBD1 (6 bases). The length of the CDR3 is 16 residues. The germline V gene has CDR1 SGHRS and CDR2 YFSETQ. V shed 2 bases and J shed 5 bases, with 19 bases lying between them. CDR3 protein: CASSLGQTTTSYGYTF. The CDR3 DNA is TGCGCCAGCAGCTTAGGACAGACGACCACATCGTATGGCTACACCTTC.

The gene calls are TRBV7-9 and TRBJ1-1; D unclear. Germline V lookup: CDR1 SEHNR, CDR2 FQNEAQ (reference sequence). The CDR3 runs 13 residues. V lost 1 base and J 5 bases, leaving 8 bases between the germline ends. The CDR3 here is CASSLESGTEAFF. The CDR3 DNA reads TGTGCCAGCAGCTTAGAATCCGGGACTGAAGCTTTCTTT. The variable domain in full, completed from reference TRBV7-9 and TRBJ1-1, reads DTGVSQNPRHKITKRGQNVTFRCDPISEHNRLYWYRQTLGQGPEFLTYFQNEAQLEKSRLLSDRFSAERPKGSFSTLEIQRTEQGDSAMYLCASSLESGTEAFFGQGTRLTVV.

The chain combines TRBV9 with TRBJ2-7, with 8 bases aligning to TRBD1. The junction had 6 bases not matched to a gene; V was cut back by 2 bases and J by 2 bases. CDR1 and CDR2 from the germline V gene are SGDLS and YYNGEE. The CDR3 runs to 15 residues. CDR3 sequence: CASSVVGTGPYEQYF. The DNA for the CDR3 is TGTGCCAGCAGCGTGGTCGGGACAGGACCCTACGAGCAGTACTTC.

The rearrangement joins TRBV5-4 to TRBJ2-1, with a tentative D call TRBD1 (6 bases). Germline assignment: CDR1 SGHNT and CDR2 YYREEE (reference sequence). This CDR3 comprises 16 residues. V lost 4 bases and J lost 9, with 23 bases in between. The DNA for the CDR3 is TGTGCCAGCAGCCTTGCAGGGGCCGGAAGAACGAGTGAGCAGTTCTTC. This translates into CASSLAGAGRTSEQFF.

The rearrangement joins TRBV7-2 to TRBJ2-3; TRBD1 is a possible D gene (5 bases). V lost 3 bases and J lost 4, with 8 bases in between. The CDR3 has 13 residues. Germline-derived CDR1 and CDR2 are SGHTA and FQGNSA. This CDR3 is CASSFQGADTQYF. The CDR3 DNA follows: TGTGCCAGCAGCTTTCAGGGTGCAGATACGCAGTATTTT.

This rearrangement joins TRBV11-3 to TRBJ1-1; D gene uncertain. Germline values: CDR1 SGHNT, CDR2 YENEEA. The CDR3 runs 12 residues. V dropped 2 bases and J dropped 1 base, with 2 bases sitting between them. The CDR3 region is CASSLKNTEAFF. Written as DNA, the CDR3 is TGTGCCAGCAGCTTAAAGAACACTGAAGCTTTCTTT.

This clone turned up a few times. The CDR3 nucleotides read TGTGCCAGCTGGGACCCCATCTCTAATCAGCCCCAGCATTTT. It codes for CASWDPISNQPQHF. The chain combines TRBV6-5 with TRBJ1-5; the D gene is possibly TRBD1 (5 bases). The CDR3 contains 14 residues. From germline, CDR1 is MNHEY and CDR2 SVGAGI. Between the trimmed V and J ends, which lost 8 bases and 4 bases, there was a span of 15 bases.

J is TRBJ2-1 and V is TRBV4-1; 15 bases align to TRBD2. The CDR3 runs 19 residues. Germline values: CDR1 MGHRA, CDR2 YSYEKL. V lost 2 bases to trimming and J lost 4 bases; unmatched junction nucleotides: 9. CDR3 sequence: CASSQPGLAGGAPYNEQFF. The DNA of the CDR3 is TGCGCCAGCAGCCAACCGGGACTAGCGGGAGGTGCCCCTTACAATGAGCAGTTCTTC.

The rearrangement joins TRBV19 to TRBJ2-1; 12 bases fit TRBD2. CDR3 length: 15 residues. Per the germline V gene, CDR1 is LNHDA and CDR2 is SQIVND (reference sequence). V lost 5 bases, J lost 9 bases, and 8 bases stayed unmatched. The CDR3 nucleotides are TGTGCCAGTAGTGGGCTAGCGGGAGGGCAGGGTGAGCAGTTCTTC. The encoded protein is CASSGLAGGQGEQFF.

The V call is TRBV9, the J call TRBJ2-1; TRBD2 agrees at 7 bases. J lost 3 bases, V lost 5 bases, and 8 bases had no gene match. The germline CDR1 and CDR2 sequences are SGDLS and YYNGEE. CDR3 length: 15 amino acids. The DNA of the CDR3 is TGTGCCAGCAGTTATCTCAGCGGGAACTACAATGAGCAGTTCTTC. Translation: CASSYLSGNYNEQFF.

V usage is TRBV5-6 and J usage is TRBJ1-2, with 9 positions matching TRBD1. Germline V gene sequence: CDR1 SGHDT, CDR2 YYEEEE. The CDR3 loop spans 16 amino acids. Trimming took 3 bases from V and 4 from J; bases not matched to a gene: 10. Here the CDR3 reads CASSWGNRGRGYGYTF. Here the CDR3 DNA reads TGTGCCAGCAGCTGGGGTAACAGGGGGCGCGGCTATGGCTACACCTTC.

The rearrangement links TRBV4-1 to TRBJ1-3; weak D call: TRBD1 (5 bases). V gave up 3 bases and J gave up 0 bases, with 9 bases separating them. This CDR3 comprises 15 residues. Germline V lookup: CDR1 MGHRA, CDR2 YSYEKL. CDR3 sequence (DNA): TGCGCCAGCAGCCAGGGGGACGGCTCTGGAAACACCATATATTTT. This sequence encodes CASSQGDGSGNTIYF.

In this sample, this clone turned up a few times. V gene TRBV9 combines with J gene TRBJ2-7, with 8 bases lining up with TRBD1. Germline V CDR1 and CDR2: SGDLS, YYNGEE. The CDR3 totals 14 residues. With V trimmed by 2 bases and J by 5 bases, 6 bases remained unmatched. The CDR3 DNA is TGTGCCAGCAGCGTCGACAGGGGCGGGAACGAGCAGTACTTC. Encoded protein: CASSVDRGGNEQYF.